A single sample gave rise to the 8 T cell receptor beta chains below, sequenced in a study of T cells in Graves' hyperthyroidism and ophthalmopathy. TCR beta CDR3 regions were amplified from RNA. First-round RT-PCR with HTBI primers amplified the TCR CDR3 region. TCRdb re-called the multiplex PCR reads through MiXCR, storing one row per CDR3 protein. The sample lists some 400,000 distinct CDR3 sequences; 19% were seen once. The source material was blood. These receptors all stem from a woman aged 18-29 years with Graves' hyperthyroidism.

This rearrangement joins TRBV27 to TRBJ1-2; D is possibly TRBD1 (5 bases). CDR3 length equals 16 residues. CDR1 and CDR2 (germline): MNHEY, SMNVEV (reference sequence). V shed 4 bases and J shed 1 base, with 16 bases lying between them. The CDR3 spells CASSYNPGSINYGYTF. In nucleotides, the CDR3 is TGTGCCAGCAGTTACAACCCAGGGTCGATTAACTATGGCTACACCTTC.

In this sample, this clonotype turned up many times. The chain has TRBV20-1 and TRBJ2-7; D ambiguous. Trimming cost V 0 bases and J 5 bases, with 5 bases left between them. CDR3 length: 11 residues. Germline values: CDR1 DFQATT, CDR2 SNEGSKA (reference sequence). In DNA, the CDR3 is TGCAGTGCTAGAGACACCCACGAGCAGTACTTC. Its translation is CSARDTHEQYF.

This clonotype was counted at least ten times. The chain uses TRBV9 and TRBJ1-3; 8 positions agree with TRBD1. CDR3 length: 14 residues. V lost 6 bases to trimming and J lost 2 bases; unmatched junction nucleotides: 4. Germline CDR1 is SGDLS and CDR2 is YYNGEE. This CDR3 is CASNPGGPGNTIYF. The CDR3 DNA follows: TGTGCCAGCAACCCAGGGGGCCCTGGAAACACCATATATTTT.

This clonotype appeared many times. CDR3 nucleotides: TGTGCCAGCACCCGAGCGGAGGCGCCTCACGAGCAGTACTTC. This encodes CASTRAEAPHEQYF. The J gene is TRBJ2-7, the V gene TRBV6-5, with D possibly being TRBD2 (5 bases). The V end lost 7 bases, the J end lost 5 bases, and 18 bases lay between the germline ends. Germline lookup yields CDR1 MNHEY and CDR2 SVGAGI. This CDR3 spans 14 amino acids.

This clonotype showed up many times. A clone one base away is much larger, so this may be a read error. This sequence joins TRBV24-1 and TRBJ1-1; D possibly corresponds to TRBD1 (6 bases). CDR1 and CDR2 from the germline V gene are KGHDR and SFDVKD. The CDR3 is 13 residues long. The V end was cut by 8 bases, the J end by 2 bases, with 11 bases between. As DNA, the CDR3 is TGTGCCACCATGGACAGCAGCAACACTGAAGCTTTCTTT. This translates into CATMDSSNTEAFF.

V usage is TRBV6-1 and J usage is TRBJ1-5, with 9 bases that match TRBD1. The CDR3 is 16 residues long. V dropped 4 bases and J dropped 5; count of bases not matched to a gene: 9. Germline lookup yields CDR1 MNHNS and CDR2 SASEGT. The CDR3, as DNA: TGTGCCAGCAGTGTACAGGGGGCTTTAGTATATCAGCCCCAGCATTTT. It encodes CASSVQGALVYQPQHF.

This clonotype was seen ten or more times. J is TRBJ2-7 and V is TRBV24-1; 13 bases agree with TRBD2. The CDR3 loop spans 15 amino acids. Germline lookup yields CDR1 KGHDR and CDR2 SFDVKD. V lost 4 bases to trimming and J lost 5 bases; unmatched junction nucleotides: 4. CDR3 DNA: TGTGCCACCAGTGAAACCGGACTAGCGGGGGACGAGCAGTACTTC. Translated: CATSETGLAGDEQYF.

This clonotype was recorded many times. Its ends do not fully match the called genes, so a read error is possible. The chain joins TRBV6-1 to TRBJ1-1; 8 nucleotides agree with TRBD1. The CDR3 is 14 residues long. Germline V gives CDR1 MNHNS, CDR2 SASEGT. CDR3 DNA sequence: TGTGCCAGCAGTGTATGGGACAGGTTCTCTGAAGCTCTCTTT. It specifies CASSVWDRFSEALF.